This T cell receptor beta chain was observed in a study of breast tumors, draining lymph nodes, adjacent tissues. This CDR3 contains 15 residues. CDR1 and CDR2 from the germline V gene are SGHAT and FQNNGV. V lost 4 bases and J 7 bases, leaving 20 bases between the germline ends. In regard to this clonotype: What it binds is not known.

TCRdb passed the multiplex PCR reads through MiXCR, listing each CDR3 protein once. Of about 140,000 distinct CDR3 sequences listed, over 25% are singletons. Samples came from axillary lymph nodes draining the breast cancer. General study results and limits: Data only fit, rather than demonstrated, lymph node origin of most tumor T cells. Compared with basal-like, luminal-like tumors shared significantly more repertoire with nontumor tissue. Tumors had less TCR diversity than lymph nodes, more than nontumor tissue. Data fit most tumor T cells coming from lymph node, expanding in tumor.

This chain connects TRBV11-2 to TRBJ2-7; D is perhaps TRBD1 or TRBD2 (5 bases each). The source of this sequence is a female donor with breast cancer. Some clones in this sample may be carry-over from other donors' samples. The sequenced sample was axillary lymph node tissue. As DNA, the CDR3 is TGTGCCAGCAGCTCGTGGGACGGGAACACCGGGGAGCAGTACTTC. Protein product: CASSSWDGNTGEQYF.